The sequence of this T cell receptor (beta chain) was determined in a study of OX40 agonist ivuxolimab in advanced cancers. V shed 1 base and J shed 0 bases, with 7 bases lying between them. The CDR3 sequence is 15 residues long. Germline CDR1 LNHNV, CDR2 YYDKDF (reference sequence). Some clones are missing from TCRdb's copy, which holds only in-frame ones; the method was immunoSEQ multiplex PCR. The sample has roughly 64,000 clones, about 86% seen once; the top ten hold less than 2.5%. This clone has a single count. The input for sequencing was CD4+ or CD8+ T cells sorted from blood, taken in a trial of the OX40 agonist ivuxolimab. This TCR derives from an adult with an advanced solid tumor such as melanoma, head and neck, liver or kidney cancer. This chain joins TRBV15 and TRBJ1-5; D is unresolved. DNA for the CDR3: TGTGCCACCAGCAGAGGCATGGATAGCAATCAGCCCCAGCATTTT. It encodes CATSRGMDSNQPQHF.